Following are 29 T cell receptor beta chains from one sample sequenced in a study of beta chain features in type 1 diabetes. The entirety of the isolated RNA underwent reverse transcription, so expressed TCRB transcripts were sequenced. Assay used: immunoSEQ multiplex PCR; TCRdb lists only in-frame clones, some missing. The table records 330,000 or so clones, about 15% of them present only once. Sequenced material: central memory CD4+ T cells from blood. The source of these receptors is a man aged 25 to 40 in good health.

The chain links TRBV19 to TRBJ2-7; perhaps TRBD1 as D (6 bases). Looked up from germline, CDR1 is LNHDA and CDR2 is SQIVND (reference sequence). The V gene lost 5 bases and the J gene lost 2 bases, with 13 bases spanning the gap. CDR3 length: 14 residues. CDR3 nucleotide sequence: TGTGCCAGTAGTCGGACAGCAACCACCTACGAGCAGTACGTC. This sequence encodes CASSRTATTYEQYV.

In this sample, this clone turned up a few times. This chain connects TRBV11-3 to TRBJ2-1; D possibly corresponds to TRBD2 (5 bases). This CDR3 spans 15 amino acids. Germline-derived CDR1 and CDR2 are SGHNT and YENEEA. Trimming stripped 5 bases from V and 2 bases from J, with 13 bases between. The CDR3 region is CASSQVGLPYNEQFF. In nucleotides, the CDR3 is TGTGCCAGCAGCCAAGTAGGACTCCCCTACAATGAGCAGTTCTTC.

This clone was seen at least ten times. The rearrangement uses TRBV6-5 and TRBJ2-7; D might be TRBD1 (6 bases). CDR3 length: 15 residues. Looked up from germline, CDR1 is MNHEY and CDR2 is SVGAGI. V was clipped by 2 bases and J by 2 bases, with 13 bases between them. CDR3 residues: CASSYRKGVAYEQYF. CDR3 DNA: TGTGCCAGCAGTTACAGGAAGGGGGTAGCCTACGAGCAGTACTTC.

CDR3 amino acids: CASSYPGQEATQYF. Here the CDR3 DNA reads TGTGCCAGCAGTTACCCGGGACAGGAGGCGACCCAGTACTTC. The chain recombines TRBV6-5 with TRBJ2-5, with 8 bases identical to TRBD1. V shed 2 bases, J shed 7 bases, and the junction held 6 bases outside the gene matches. The CDR3 runs to 14 residues. Germline V lookup: CDR1 MNHEY, CDR2 SVGAGI.

The chain combines TRBV5-4 with TRBJ2-1; 12 bases fit TRBD2. Trimming took 1 base from V and 8 from J; bases not matched to a gene: 4. This CDR3 has 15 residues. CDR1 and CDR2 (germline): SGHNT, YYREEE (reference sequence). In DNA form, the CDR3 reads TGTGCCAGCAGCTTGAAGCTAGCGGGGGGGGATGAGCAGTTCTTC. It encodes CASSLKLAGGDEQFF.

The chain joins TRBV7-8 to TRBJ1-1, with D unresolved. The germline CDR1 and CDR2 sequences are SGHVS and FQNEAQ. The CDR3 is made up of 13 amino acids. V shed 3 bases and J shed 1 base, with 6 bases lying between them. CDR3 region: CASSFSRNTEAFF. The CDR3 nucleotides are TGTGCCAGCAGCTTTTCTCGGAACACTGAAGCTTTCTTT.

This clone was detected a few times. This chain links TRBV6-6 with TRBJ1-6; D is perhaps TRBD1 (6 bases). Between the trimmed V and J ends, which lost 4 bases and 10 bases, there was a span of 20 bases. CDR3 length: 16 amino acids. The germline V gene has CDR1 MNHNY and CDR2 SVGAGI (reference sequence). CDR3 DNA sequence: TGTGCCAGCAGTTTAACTCCGGGACAAAGGTCCTCACCCCTCCACTTT. Encoded protein: CASSLTPGQRSSPLHF.

This clone has more than one count but fewer than ten. Germline and junction disagree at one end, which may indicate a read error. This chain connects TRBV5-5 to TRBJ1-4; 9 nucleotides agree with TRBD1. Per germline, CDR1 SGHKS and CDR2 YYEKEE (reference sequence). The CDR3 length is 15 residues. The CDR3 nucleotides read TGCGCCAGCAGCCCCTTCGGACAGGGGATAGAAAAACTGTTTTTT. Encoded protein: CASSPFGQGIEKLFF.

This chain links TRBV4-3 with TRBJ1-1; no clear D gene. Germline V gene lookup returns CDR1 LGHNA and CDR2 YSLEER. The CDR3 sequence is 15 residues long. V lost 1 base and J lost 4, with 13 bases in between. The CDR3 nucleotides are TGCGCCAGCAGCCAAGGAGGGAATCTGGGCACTGAAGCTTTCTTT. Encoded protein: CASSQGGNLGTEAFF.

This clone was detected ten times or more. This sequence joins TRBV19 and TRBJ2-1; D gene uncertain. V lost 10 bases and J 8 bases, leaving 9 bases between the germline ends. Germline V gives CDR1 LNHDA, CDR2 SQIVND (reference sequence). The length of the CDR3 is 10 residues. The CDR3 coding sequence is TGTGCCACCATTCACCATGAGCAGTTCTTC. As protein: CATIHHEQFF. Variable domain in full (rest from reference TRBV19 and TRBJ2-1): DGGITQSPKYLFRKEGQNVTLSCEQNLNHDAMYWYRQDPGQGLRLIYYSQIVNDFQKGDIAEGYSVSREKKESFPLTVTSAQKNPTAFYLCATIHHEQFFGPGTRLTVL.

The chain links TRBV6-1 to TRBJ2-1; D not resolved. Germline V gives CDR1 MNHNS, CDR2 SASEGT. The V and J ends lost 4 bases and 8 bases respectively, with 12 bases between them. The CDR3 length is 13 residues. CDR3 DNA: TGTGCCAGCAGTGCCCGCTTGGTCGATGAGCAGTTCTTC. Amino acid sequence: CASSARLVDEQFF.

The chain carries TRBV5-6 and TRBJ1-1, with 7 bases matching TRBD1. The CDR3 covers 16 residues. The ends lost 1 base at V and 2 bases at J; junction bases unmatched: 8. Germline-derived CDR1 and CDR2 are SGHDT and YYEEEE. CDR3 loop: CASSLKGAGVNTEAFF. CDR3 nucleotide sequence: TGTGCCAGCAGCTTGAAGGGGGCCGGGGTTAACACTGAAGCTTTCTTT.

The chain is built from TRBV6-6 and TRBJ1-2; possible D gene TRBD1, 5 bases. This CDR3 contains 14 residues. Germline V gene lookup returns CDR1 MNHNY and CDR2 SVGAGI (reference sequence). The ends were cut back, 7 bases at V and 8 bases at J, with 20 bases in the middle. The CDR3: CASTQGTGGIGYTF. The DNA of the CDR3 is TGTGCCAGCACTCAGGGAACGGGGGGAATAGGCTACACCTTC.

This clone showed up just a few times. The J gene is TRBJ2-4, the V gene TRBV4-2; the D call may be TRBD1 or TRBD2 (5 bases each). Germline CDR1 is LGHNA and CDR2 is YNFKEQ. The CDR3 length is 17 residues. Trimming took off 4 bases at V and 7 bases at J, with 23 bases between the two ends. CDR3 sequence: CASSPHGDPRESNIQYF. The CDR3 DNA sequence: TGTGCCAGCAGCCCCCATGGGGACCCAAGAGAATCGAACATTCAGTACTTC.

The CDR3 sequence is CASSWVKNSGDTQYF. The CDR3, as DNA: TGTGCCAGCAGCTGGGTGAAAAATTCGGGAGATACGCAGTATTTT. The chain employs TRBV7-2 and TRBJ2-3; D is uncertain. With 4 bases removed from V and 5 bases from J, the gap between germline ends came to 16 bases. Germline V gene sequence: CDR1 SGHTA, CDR2 FQGNSA. The CDR3 contains 15 residues.

In this sample, this clone turned up a few times. In DNA form, the CDR3 reads TGTGCCAGCAGTACGCGACAGGGAGGTAGGAGGAGGATATATTTT. This gives the protein CASSTRQGGRRRIYF. The chain employs TRBV25-1 and TRBJ1-3, with 7 bases aligning to TRBD1. The CDR3 sequence is 15 residues long. In germline, CDR1 is MGHDK, CDR2 SYGVNS. The trim removed 5 bases at V and 13 bases at J, leaving 17 bases unmatched.

This clone occurred a few times. The V gene is TRBV7-2, the J gene TRBJ1-5, with a weak D call TRBD1 (5 bases). Germline CDR1 is SGHTA and CDR2 is FQGNSA. This CDR3 has 15 amino acids. V was trimmed by 1 base and J by 5 bases, leaving 12 bases between them. Written as DNA, the CDR3 is TGTGCCAGCAGCTTAGTGGGGACGAGTCATCAGCCCCAGCATTTT. It translates to CASSLVGTSHQPQHF. Using reference TRBV7-2 and TRBJ1-5 for the parts outside the CDR3, the full variable domain is GAGVSQSPSNKVTEKGKDVELRCDPISGHTALYWYRQSLGQGLEFLIYFQGNSAPDKSGLPSDRFSAERTGGSVSTLTIQRTQQEDSAVYLCASSLVGTSHQPQHFGDGTRLSIL.

The chain employs TRBV30 and TRBJ2-2, with D tentatively TRBD1 or TRBD2 (6 bases each). This CDR3 spans 15 amino acids. V was pared by 0 bases and J by 7 bases, with 15 bases between. Per germline, CDR1 GTSNPN and CDR2 SVGIG (reference sequence). The CDR3 DNA is TGTGCCTGGAGTGTCCCGGGGGCGCGAAGCGGGGAGCTGTTTTTT. Its protein product is CAWSVPGARSGELFF.

The V gene is TRBV9, the J gene TRBJ2-3; D unclear. The ends were cut back, 6 bases at V and 0 bases at J, with 14 bases in the middle. There are 15 residues in the CDR3. Germline V gene sequence: CDR1 SGDLS, CDR2 YYNGEE. The CDR3 loop is CASTARQTSTDTQYF. Here the CDR3 DNA reads TGTGCCAGCACGGCGAGGCAGACTAGCACAGATACGCAGTATTTT.

The V and J genes are TRBV18 and TRBJ1-2; D is undetermined. With 1 base removed from V and 7 bases from J, the gap between germline ends came to 7 bases. The CDR3 length is 12 residues. The germline V gene has CDR1 KGHSH and CDR2 LQKENI. The CDR3 DNA reads as TGTGCCAGCTCACCACAGGATTTTGGCTACACCTTC. It codes for CASSPQDFGYTF.

This rearrangement joins TRBV5-4 to TRBJ2-5, with no clear D. The last part of the DNA fits TRBJ2-7 better; the J call may be wrong. Looked up from germline, CDR1 is SGHNT and CDR2 is YYREEE (reference sequence). This CDR3 is built from 12 residues. The CDR3 nucleotides read TGTGCCAGCAGCGTTGGACCCTACGAGCAGTACTTC. The encoded protein is CASSVGPYEQYF.

The V call is TRBV4-3, the J call TRBJ2-1; 8 bases align to TRBD2. The V segment lost 0 bases and the J segment 7 bases; nucleotides outside the gene matches: 14. The length of the CDR3 is 18 residues. CDR1 and CDR2 (germline): LGHNA, YSLEER. CDR3 DNA sequence: TGCGCCAGCAGCCAAGATCAACGGAGGAGCGGGGGCCCAAATGAGCAGTTCTTC. Amino acid sequence: CASSQDQRRSGGPNEQFF.

This clone has more than one count but fewer than ten. V and J are TRBV5-5 and TRBJ2-3; D ambiguous. Looked up from germline, CDR1 is SGHKS and CDR2 is YYEKEE (reference sequence). V was cut by 4 bases and J by 1 base, with 10 bases left in between. The CDR3 runs 14 residues. The CDR3 DNA reads as TGTGCCAGCAGCCGGAACCTTCGCACAGATACGCAGTATTTT. Residues: CASSRNLRTDTQYF.

This clone was detected many times. The chain employs TRBV7-9 and TRBJ1-4; D remains ambiguous. Germline assignment: CDR1 SEHNR and CDR2 FQNEAQ (reference sequence). Trimming pared 5 bases from V and 0 bases from J, leaving 13 bases between. This CDR3 is 16 amino acids long. Written as DNA, the CDR3 is TGTGCCAGCAGCATAGGGTTCGGCACAACTAATGAAAAACTGTTTTTT. Translating gives CASSIGFGTTNEKLFF.

The rearrangement links TRBV11-2 to TRBJ1-5, with 8 bases lining up with TRBD1. The V gene's germline CDR1 is SGHAT and CDR2 FQNNGV. The CDR3 totals 16 residues. J lost 3 bases, V lost 2 bases, and 6 bases had no gene match. The CDR3 nucleotides are TGTGCCAGCAGCTTACGGGGGACAGGCCTCAATCAGCCCCAGCATTTT. Its protein product is CASSLRGTGLNQPQHF.

The V and J genes are TRBV7-3 and TRBJ1-2, with 9 nucleotides matching TRBD1. Trimming cost V 4 bases and J 5 bases; bases outside gene matches: 8. The CDR3 has 15 amino acids. Per germline, CDR1 SGHTA and CDR2 FQGTGA. The CDR3 sequence: CASSSGGQGGYGYTF. Written as DNA, the CDR3 is TGTGCCAGCAGCTCCGGGGGACAGGGAGGTTATGGCTACACCTTC.

This clone has a handful of counts. The chain links TRBV18 to TRBJ1-2, with D tentatively TRBD1 (5 bases). The ends were cut back, 0 bases at V and 7 bases at J, with 15 bases in the middle. This CDR3 region has 15 residues. CDR1 KGHSH and CDR2 LQKENI come from the germline V gene. In nucleotides, the CDR3 is TGTGCCAGCTCACCACCGTCGACAGCGGCCCGTGGCTACACCTTC. This gives the protein CASSPPSTAARGYTF.

This clone was seen at least ten times. The chain is built from TRBV12-5 and TRBJ2-2, with D perhaps matching TRBD1 (5 bases). This CDR3 has 15 residues. V was clipped by 7 bases and J by 1 base, with 13 bases between them. Germline V CDR1 and CDR2: LGHNT, FRNRAP. CDR3 bases: TGTGCTAGTGCCTTGGGTACAGGGAACACCGGGGAGCTGTTTTTT. This encodes CASALGTGNTGELFF.

The chain joins TRBV6-1 to TRBJ1-1, with 7 bases matching TRBD1. Germline-derived CDR1 and CDR2 are MNHNS and SASEGT. Unmatched junction bases numbered 11, after V lost 6 bases and J lost 7 bases. CDR3 length equals 14 residues. CDR3 bases: TGTGCCAGCAGGGAGACAGGGTTGAGGGGTGAAGCTTTCTTT. Amino acids: CASRETGLRGEAFF.